The 26 T cell receptor beta chains reported below all come from one sample, sequenced in a study of graft-versus-host responses after intestinal transplantation. Clones were read by immunoSEQ multiplex PCR, and TCRdb kept only the in-frame ones, dropping some. The sample lists about 64,000 clones; 80% to 95% were seen once. Sequences were derived from bone marrow, sampled 700 to 850 days after intestinal transplantation. The receptors derive from a human patient who received an intestinal transplant, so some T cells may come from the graft donor.

This sequence joins TRBV25-1 and TRBJ2-7; tentative D call: TRBD1 (6 bases). V lost 1 base, J lost 9 bases, and 19 bases lay in between. This CDR3 has 15 amino acids. The germline CDR1 and CDR2 sequences are MGHDK and SYGVNS. The CDR3 nucleotides are TGTGCCAGCAGTGAATTGGGGACACTCCTACGGGGGCAGTACTTC. As protein: CASSELGTLLRGQYF.

As regards this clone: The junction shows a germline mismatch at one end, possibly a read error. The CDR3 DNA reads TGTGCCAGCAGTTTATTTACGAGGGCAGGGAAAAACTACGGGCAGTACTTC. Protein product: CASSLFTRAGKNYGQYF. This chain connects TRBV28 to TRBJ2-7, with D possibly called TRBD1 or TRBD2 (5 bases each). The CDR3 runs to 17 residues. CDR1 MDHEN and CDR2 SYDVKM come from the germline V gene.

This chain uses TRBV6-5 with TRBJ1-5; D remains unclear. V was pared by 5 bases and J by 1 base, with 12 bases between. CDR3 length equals 15 residues. The V gene's germline CDR1 is MNHEY and CDR2 SVGAGI. CDR3 sequence: CASSLDQASNQPQHF. The CDR3 bases are TGTGCCAGCAGTCTTGACCAGGCGAGCAATCAGCCCCAGCATTTT.

This chain joins TRBV29-1 and TRBJ2-5; D is ambiguous. Germline V CDR1 and CDR2: SQVTM, ANQGSEA. Trimming pared 8 bases from V and 0 bases from J, leaving 10 bases between. The CDR3 extends over 12 amino acids. DNA of the CDR3: TGCAGCATCAATGTTTACCAAGAGACCCAGTACTTC. This sequence encodes CSINVYQETQYF.

The rearrangement joins TRBV10-3 to TRBJ1-2, with 10 bases identical to TRBD1. CDR1 and CDR2 from the germline V gene are ENHRY and SYGVKD. The CDR3 covers 17 residues. V lost 3 bases and J lost 5; bases outside the gene matches: 12. The CDR3 DNA sequence: TGTGCCATCAGTGATCCTTCGGGAGGGACAGGGGTTTATGGCTACACCTTC. Amino acid sequence: CAISDPSGGTGVYGYTF.

The V and J genes are TRBV21-1 and TRBJ2-2; the D segment call TRBD2 is taken from the table without a DNA check. TRBV21-1 constitutes a pseudogene. The CDR3 totals 16 residues. Written as DNA, the CDR3 is TGTGCCAGCAGCAAAAGGCAAGGCGGGGACACCGGGGAGCTGTTTTTT. Its translation is CASSKRQGGDTGELFF.

With respect to this clone: Other DNA sequences in the sample encode the same CDR3. The chain links TRBV27 to TRBJ1-1; the match to TRBD1 covers 11 bases. Germline V gene sequence: CDR1 MNHEY, CDR2 SMNVEV (reference sequence). The ends lost 2 bases at V and 6 bases at J; junction bases unmatched: 11. The CDR3 runs 17 residues. The CDR3 protein is CASSLRTGGGGRAEAFF. The CDR3 DNA follows: TGTGCCAGCAGTTTAAGGACAGGGGGCGGAGGAAGGGCTGAAGCTTTCTTT.

The chain couples TRBV28 to TRBJ2-7, with 13 positions matching TRBD2. This CDR3 has 15 amino acids. Looked up from germline, CDR1 is MDHEN and CDR2 is SYDVKM. J was trimmed by 6 bases and V by 5 bases; bases with no gene match: 7. CDR3: CASSLDRLAGGEQYF. Here the CDR3 DNA reads TGTGCCAGCAGTCTAGACAGACTAGCGGGAGGCGAGCAGTACTTC. Full variable domain (outside the CDR3, taken from reference TRBV28 and TRBJ2-7): DVKVTQSSRYLVKRTGEKVFLECVQDMDHENMFWYRQDPGLGLRLIYFSYDVKMKEKGDIPEGYSVSREKKERFSLILESASTNQTSMYLCASSLDRLAGGEQYFGPGTRLTVT.

This clone was observed once. This sequence joins TRBV7-3 and TRBJ2-7; the D is unclear. Germline-derived CDR1 and CDR2 are SGHTA and FQGTGA. This CDR3 spans 13 amino acids. The V end lost 5 bases, the J end lost 3 bases, and 11 bases lay between the germline ends. The CDR3 DNA reads TGTGCCAGCAGCCAGGACGTCAGCTACGAGCAGTACTTC. This translates into CASSQDVSYEQYF.

The chain is built from TRBV4-1 and TRBJ2-7; 11 nucleotides match TRBD2. Germline V CDR1 and CDR2: MGHRA, YSYEKL. Trimming removed 4 bases from V and 2 bases from J; junction bases left unmatched: 10. The CDR3 contains 17 residues. The CDR3 region is CASSPAGTSGWAYEQYF. CDR3 nucleotides: TGCGCCAGCAGCCCAGCCGGGACTAGCGGATGGGCCTACGAGCAGTACTTC.

V and J are TRBV18 and TRBJ2-5, with 7 bases lining up with TRBD2. CDR3 length equals 14 residues. V trimming: 1 base; J trimming: 5 bases; junction bases outside the gene matches: 4. CDR1 KGHSH and CDR2 LQKENI come from the germline V gene. CDR3 sequence (DNA): TGTGCCAGCTCACCACTTGCGGGAGTGGAGACCCAGTACTTC. Translation: CASSPLAGVETQYF.

The CDR3 loop is CASRGTSGDTYNEQFF. The CDR3 region has the DNA TGTGCCAGCAGAGGGACTAGCGGGGATACCTACAATGAGCAGTTCTTC. V usage is TRBV6-6 and J usage is TRBJ2-1; 13 nucleotides align to TRBD2. The germline CDR1 and CDR2 sequences are MNHNY and SVGAGI (reference sequence). The V gene end was trimmed by 6 bases and the J gene end by 2 bases; junction bases not matched to a gene: 4. The CDR3 length is 16 residues.

The CDR3 loop reads CASSFTQGPQGETQYF. DNA for the CDR3: TGTGCCAGCAGCTTCACACAGGGGCCGCAAGGGGAGACCCAGTACTTC. V usage is TRBV13 and J usage is TRBJ2-5, with 7 positions matching TRBD1. Germline-derived CDR1 and CDR2 are PRHDT and FYEKMQ (reference sequence). V lost 3 bases, J lost 5 bases, and 12 bases stayed unmatched. This CDR3 is 16 amino acids long.

A word on this clone: Relative to the germline gene, one junction end is altered; a read error may explain this. The rearrangement joins TRBV7-9 to TRBJ2-1; 9 bases line up with TRBD2. This CDR3 is 17 amino acids long. Germline CDR1 and CDR2: SEHNR and FQNEAQ (reference sequence). The DNA of the CDR3 is TGTGCCAGCAGCCTAGCGTTTGGGACTAGCCTGTACAATGAGCAGTTCTTC. This sequence encodes CASSLAFGTSLYNEQFF.

The J gene is TRBJ2-1, the V gene TRBV7-9; TRBD2 agrees at 11 bases. The CDR3 extends over 17 amino acids. V was clipped by 6 bases and J by 2 bases; unmatched bases: 9. Germline lookup yields CDR1 SEHNR and CDR2 FQNEAQ (reference sequence). CDR3 region: CASSRASGRRTYNEQFF. The CDR3 DNA follows: TGTGCCAGCAGTCGAGCTAGCGGGAGGCGAACCTACAATGAGCAGTTCTTC.

The chain is built from TRBV28 and TRBJ1-2, with D maybe TRBD1 (5 bases). Germline V gene sequence: CDR1 MDHEN, CDR2 SYDVKM. The V end lost 2 bases, the J end lost 7 bases, and 17 bases lay between the germline ends. This CDR3 contains 15 residues. Written as DNA, the CDR3 is TGTGCCAGCAGTTTAGGGACGGCCATAACCGGTGGCTACACCTTC. Translated: CASSLGTAITGGYTF.

This clone was detected only once. The chain recombines TRBV7-7 with TRBJ2-3; possible D gene TRBD2, 5 bases. The CDR3 covers 15 residues. The V and J ends lost 0 bases and 1 base respectively, with 8 bases between them. Looked up from germline, CDR1 is SSHAT and CDR2 is FNYEAQ (reference sequence). CDR3 DNA sequence: TGTGCCAGCAGCTTAGCGGGAGTGGGCACAGATACGCAGTATTTT. Translation: CASSLAGVGTDTQYF.

The chain has TRBV5-1 and TRBJ1-3, with D maybe TRBD1 (6 bases). Germline lookup yields CDR1 SGHRS and CDR2 YFSETQ. There are 17 residues in the CDR3. V lost 3 bases, J lost 4 bases, and 20 bases lay in between. CDR3 loop: CASSYWPGESAGNTIYF. CDR3 in DNA: TGCGCCAGCAGCTACTGGCCAGGGGAAAGTGCCGGAAACACCATATATTTT.

This clone was observed a single time. The chain joins TRBV11-2 to TRBJ2-1; D unresolved. V was shortened by 5 bases and J by 0 bases, with 17 bases between the two germline ends. Germline CDR1 is SGHAT and CDR2 is FQNNGV. CDR3 length: 17 residues. The CDR3 coding sequence is TGTGCCAGCAGCCCCCAAGGTGGCTCCAGCTCCTACAATGAGCAGTTCTTC. This sequence encodes CASSPQGGSSSYNEQFF.

The V call is TRBV7-6, the J call TRBJ2-2, with 9 bases fitting TRBD2. The CDR3 contains 18 residues. The germline V gene has CDR1 SGHVS and CDR2 FNYEAQ. The J segment lost 7 bases and the V segment lost 5 bases, leaving 17 bases of the junction unmatched. The CDR3 loop reads CASSQDLAAGGPGGELFF. The CDR3 region has the DNA TGTGCCAGCAGCCAAGATCTAGCGGCGGGAGGGCCGGGCGGGGAGCTGTTTTTT.

The chain carries TRBV9 and TRBJ1-5; tentative D call: TRBD1 (5 bases). The CDR3 has 14 residues. Trimming left V 4 bases short and J 4 bases short, with 12 bases between. The germline gives CDR1 SGDLS, CDR2 YYNGEE. The CDR3 nucleotides read TGTGCCAGCAGCCCATTTTGGGGGAATCAGCCCCAGCATTTT. It is translated as CASSPFWGNQPQHF.

For this clone: The junction does not match germline at one end; this may be a read error. The V and J genes are TRBV6-1 and TRBJ2-7, with 9 nucleotides matching TRBD1. The CDR3 runs to 15 residues. Germline V lookup: CDR1 MNHNS, CDR2 SASEGT. In nucleotides, the CDR3 is TGTGCCAGCAGCGAAGACAGGGGGACGGGCTACGAGCAGTACTTC. Translation gives CASSEDRGTGYEQYF.

The chain uses TRBV28 and TRBJ2-3; TRBD2 matches 10 bases. V was clipped by 4 bases and J by 4 bases; unmatched bases: 11. Germline loops: CDR1 MDHEN, CDR2 SYDVKM. The CDR3 loop spans 17 amino acids. In nucleotides, the CDR3 is TGTGCCAGCAGTTCCCCGATATTACTAGCGGGGTCAGATACGCAGTATTTT. Encoded protein: CASSSPILLAGSDTQYF.

The V call is TRBV7-6, the J call TRBJ2-7; 10 nucleotides line up with TRBD2. The CDR3 is 15 residues long. The V gene end was trimmed by 1 base and the J gene end by 5 bases; junction bases not matched to a gene: 5. Looked up from germline, CDR1 is SGHVS and CDR2 is FNYEAQ. The CDR3 is CASSLEWTSGDEQYF. The CDR3 DNA follows: TGTGCCAGCAGCTTAGAGTGGACTAGCGGAGACGAGCAGTACTTC.

The CDR3 nucleotides are TGTGCCACCAGCAGAGATCCTATTTTTCGGCCCCAGCATTTT. Amino acid sequence: CATSRDPIFRPQHF. J is TRBJ1-5 and V is TRBV15, with D unresolved. CDR3 length: 14 amino acids. Germline loops: CDR1 LNHNV, CDR2 YYDKDF (reference sequence). Trimming removed 0 bases from V and 9 bases from J, with 12 bases in between.

This chain uses TRBV6-5 with TRBJ1-1; the D is unclear. The germline V gene encodes CDR1 MNHEY and CDR2 SVGAGI. V lost 6 bases to trimming and J lost 3 bases, with 11 bases between them. The CDR3 loop spans 13 amino acids. CDR3 bases: TGTGCCAGCAGACCCCCGTTCTACACTGAAGCTTTCTTT. Translated: CASRPPFYTEAFF.